This T cell receptor beta chain was captured by sequencing in a study of blood T cell repertoires in COVID-19. Study details: Specimens from acute and convalescent COVID-19 originated in the United States, Italy and Spain.

Participants were aged about 18 to 100 years from about two dozen US areas. Allocation to cohorts depended on clinical history reported by the participants. Two negative PCRs, clearance, or symptom resolution had been documented for recovered Cohort 3 donors. Libraries were prepared by immunoSEQ multiplex PCR; TCRdb keeps only in-frame clonotypes and omits some of them. The sample lists hundreds of thousands of clones; around 90% were seen once. CDR3 length equals 13 residues. V gave up 2 bases and J gave up 9 bases; unmatched junction bases: 2. Germline-derived CDR1 and CDR2 are LGHDT and YNNKEL (reference sequence).

This TCR derives from a woman between 25 and 40 years old who had recovered from COVID-19. This chain joins TRBV3-1 (or the pseudogene TRBV3-2) and TRBJ1-1; 11 bases fit TRBD1. The sample consisted of PBMCs or T cells enriched from blood (not recorded which). The CDR3 nucleotides are TGTGCCAGCAGCCAACCGGACAGGGGGCAAGCTTTCTTT. It specifies CASSQPDRGQAFF.